This T cell receptor (beta chain) was observed in a study of T-cell memory formation after mild COVID-19. This clonotype has a handful of counts. Its cognate antigen is unknown. TCRdb reprocessed the 5' RACE reads with MiXCR, giving one entry per CDR3 protein. Of 250,000 to 300,000 distinct CDR3 sequences listed, 15% to 20% are singletons. Germline V lookup: CDR1 DFQATT, CDR2 SNEGSKA (reference sequence). The CDR3 contains 14 residues. V was clipped by 3 bases and J by 2 bases, with 10 bases between them. Study results and caveats: In pre-infection memory, a portion of responding clones appeared, which suggested that cross-reactive memory joined.

The V and J genes are TRBV20-1 and TRBJ1-4; D is ambiguous. This TCR derives from a man younger than 35 who had mild COVID-19 (a few samples of this study predate the infection). Cell type and time point are not known. The sequenced material came from PBMCs or a T cell subset sorted from them (not recorded which). CDR3 nucleotide sequence: TGCAGTGCTAGTTTGGGTGGCACTAATGAAAAACTGTTTTTT. Protein: CSASLGGTNEKLFF.